The source of this T cell receptor beta chain is a study of T cells after yellow fever vaccination. Study overall: In the case of low-cell-number fractions, SMART-Seq v4 Ultra Low Input was used for preparation.

About this clonotype itself: As yet, its antigen is unknown.

5'RACE template switching generated TCR cDNA, adding a universal primer site and UMIs. From the 5' RACE reads, TCRdb called clonotypes with MiXCR, one entry per CDR3 protein. In the table there are about 300,000 distinct CDR3 sequences, about 6.6% of which are singletons. Study findings and constraints: High-abundance clonotypes from the bulk population could contaminate FACS-sorted repertoires. Clones from primary vaccination mostly reappeared after the booster (96% CD4, approximately 86% CD8).

The CDR3 sequence is 14 residues long. Germline CDR1 reads LGHNA; CDR2 reads YNFKEQ. V gave up 8 bases and J gave up 4 bases, with 15 bases separating them. The chain joins TRBV4-2 to TRBJ2-1; D gene ambiguous. Sequencing used PBMCs, obtained roughly 46 days after the first yellow fever vaccination. This TCR was sampled from a man between 18 and 29 years old who received the YFV17D yellow fever vaccine. The CDR3 nucleotides are TGTGCCAGCCGGAACGAGGTTGGATACAATGAGCAGTTCTTC. It encodes CASRNEVGYNEQFF.